Presented here are 26 T cell receptor beta chains from one specimen sequenced in a study of vaccination effects on CD4 cells after COVID-19. Assay: immunoSEQ multiplex PCR; the TCRdb copy retains only in-frame clones and omits some. This sample has more than 15,000 clones, with 65% to 75% found just once. Antigen-specific CD4+ T cell clonotypes were called by their expansion after viral peptide-pool culture in ViraFEST. Following an approximately ten-day culture, CD4+ T cells were purified. This person's SARS-CoV-2 infection, confirmed by PCR, occurred between March and December 2020. Participants were vaccinated with two doses of either the BNT162b2 or mRNA-1273 vaccine. Their antigen targets remain unknown. Sequences were derived from CD4+ T cells from PBMCs cultured with SARS-CoV-2 spike peptides, sampled after COVID-19 vaccination. These receptor sequences come from a human donor who had a prior SARS-CoV-2 infection.

This chain links TRBV5-8 with TRBJ2-7; D is perhaps TRBD1 or TRBD2 (5 bases each). Trimming cost V 4 bases and J 0 bases, with 11 bases left between them. The CDR3 sequence is 14 residues long. CDR1 is SGHTS, CDR2 YDEGEE, per germline. CDR3 residues: CASSPGRSSYEQYF. CDR3 coding DNA: TGTGCCAGCAGCCCGGGACGCAGCTCCTACGAGCAGTACTTC. Looking up the rest from reference TRBV5-8 and TRBJ2-7 gives the full variable domain: EAGVTQSPTHLIKTRGQQATLRCSPISGHTSVYWYQQALGLGLQFLLWYDEGEERNRGNFPPRFSGRQFPNYSSELNVNALELEDSALYLCASSPGRSSYEQYFGPGTRLTVT.

The CDR3 DNA reads as TGTGCCAGCAGCCAGGCTAACACTGAAGCTTTCTTT. It translates to CASSQANTEAFF. The chain uses TRBV3-1 (or the pseudogene TRBV3-2) and TRBJ1-1, with D hard to call. Trimming shortened V by 3 bases and J by 2 bases, and 4 bases separated the two germline ends. This CDR3 is 12 amino acids long. Germline CDR1 reads LGHDT; CDR2 reads YNNKEL (reference sequence).

The CDR3 is CASSFLYPGSYEQYF. The DNA of the CDR3 is TGTGCCAGCAGCTTCTTGTATCCGGGTAGCTACGAGCAGTACTTC. The chain joins TRBV7-8 to TRBJ2-7; D not resolved. The CDR3 consists of 15 residues. Between the trimmed V and J ends, which lost 3 bases and 3 bases, there was a span of 15 bases. Germline values: CDR1 SGHVS, CDR2 FQNEAQ.

This chain joins TRBV7-2 and TRBJ2-5; 14 bases line up with TRBD2. The CDR3 consists of 15 residues. Unmatched junction bases numbered 7, after V lost 4 bases and J lost 9 bases. From germline, CDR1 is SGHTA and CDR2 FQGNSA. CDR3 loop: CASSSRTSGGRAQYF. DNA for the CDR3: TGTGCCAGCAGCTCCCGGACTAGCGGGGGGAGGGCCCAGTACTTC.

This chain links TRBV4-3 with TRBJ1-5; D may be TRBD1 (5 bases). The germline gives CDR1 LGHNA, CDR2 YSLEER. The CDR3 loop spans 14 amino acids. V lost 0 bases and J lost 5, with 8 bases in between. CDR3 residues: CASSQDLGHQPQHF. The CDR3 DNA follows: TGCGCCAGCAGCCAAGATTTGGGACATCAGCCCCAGCATTTT.

This rearrangement joins TRBV4-1 to TRBJ2-3; 12 bases agree with TRBD2. J was trimmed by 1 base and V by 1 base; bases with no gene match: 9. This CDR3 spans 19 amino acids. Germline-derived CDR1 and CDR2 are MGHRA and YSYEKL. This CDR3 is CASSQARGLAGGGTDTQYF. The DNA for the CDR3 is TGCGCCAGCAGCCAAGCCAGGGGGCTAGCGGGAGGGGGCACAGATACGCAGTATTTT.

The chain is built from TRBV7-8 and TRBJ2-7; D remains unclear. Per the germline V gene, CDR1 is SGHVS and CDR2 is FQNEAQ. V was shortened by 8 bases and J by 7 bases, with 15 bases between the two germline ends. CDR3 length equals 12 residues. The CDR3 DNA is TGTGCCAGCGGCCCTAACTGGGGTGAGCAGTACTTC. Protein: CASGPNWGEQYF.

The chain employs TRBV3-1 (or the pseudogene TRBV3-2) and TRBJ1-1, with no clear D. The length of the CDR3 is 15 residues. Between the trimmed V and J ends, which lost 3 bases and 2 bases, there was a span of 13 bases. From germline, CDR1 is LGHDT and CDR2 YNNKEL (reference sequence). CDR3 sequence: CASSHSRTPNTEAFF. In DNA form, the CDR3 reads TGTGCCAGCAGCCATTCACGGACCCCCAACACTGAAGCTTTCTTT.

Comments on this clone: At one end the junction does not follow the germline gene, possibly because of a read error. The chain combines TRBV14 with TRBJ1-1; 7 bases are a match to TRBD1. The length of the CDR3 is 12 residues. Germline V gene lookup returns CDR1 SGHDN and CDR2 FVKESK. CDR3 sequence (DNA): TGTGCCAGCAGTCAAGACAGGGCAATAGCTTTCTTT. This sequence encodes CASSQDRAIAFF.

This clone showed up just a few times. V and J are TRBV5-1 and TRBJ1-3; D gene uncertain. Trimming left V 4 bases short and J 0 bases short, with 8 bases between. CDR1 SGHRS and CDR2 YFSETQ come from the germline V gene. The CDR3 loop spans 14 amino acids. The CDR3: CASSADSSGNTIYF. DNA for the CDR3: TGCGCCAGCAGCGCCGACTCCTCTGGAAACACCATATATTTT.

This clone was counted only a few times. V usage is TRBV5-8 and J usage is TRBJ1-1; D is unresolved. The CDR3 loop spans 14 amino acids. Germline CDR1 is SGHTS and CDR2 is YDEGEE. V lost 1 base and J 7 bases, leaving 14 bases between the germline ends. CDR3 bases: TGTGCCAGCAGCTTGCAGGACCGGGAGAGTGAAGCTTTCTTT. Translation gives CASSLQDRESEAFF.

CDR3 bases: TGTGCCATCAGTGAGGTGAGATCCGAGCAGTACTTC. It specifies CAISEVRSEQYF. The chain couples TRBV10-3 to TRBJ2-7; no reliable D call. Trimming pared 2 bases from V and 6 bases from J, leaving 8 bases between. There are 12 residues in the CDR3. The germline V gene has CDR1 ENHRY and CDR2 SYGVKD.

The J gene is TRBJ1-5, the V gene TRBV5-1; 7 nucleotides line up with TRBD1. CDR3 length equals 15 residues. CDR1 and CDR2 from the germline V gene are SGHRS and YFSETQ. V lost 0 bases and J lost 1; bases outside the gene matches: 1. CDR3 DNA sequence: TGCGCCAGCAGCTTGGCAGGGGGAAGCAATCAGCCCCAGCATTTT. Protein product: CASSLAGGSNQPQHF.

The J gene is TRBJ1-1, the V gene TRBV19; 9 bases are a match to TRBD1. CDR1 and CDR2 from the germline V gene are LNHDA and SQIVND (reference sequence). The CDR3 loop spans 14 amino acids. The trim removed 3 bases at V and 11 bases at J, leaving 10 bases unmatched. The CDR3 DNA reads as TGTGCCAGTAGTATTAGGGACAGGGACCGAGGGGCTTTCTTT. Protein sequence: CASSIRDRDRGAFF.

CDR3 residues: CASSIQPGQGNTEAFF. The CDR3 nucleotides read TGCGCCAGCAGCATACAACCGGGACAGGGCAATACTGAAGCTTTCTTT. The chain uses TRBV5-1 and TRBJ1-1; 9 nucleotides match TRBD1. Unmatched junction bases numbered 12, after V lost 4 bases and J lost 5 bases. Germline V gene lookup returns CDR1 SGHRS and CDR2 YFSETQ. CDR3 length equals 16 residues.

The chain has TRBV18 and TRBJ2-1; D is undetermined. The CDR3 is 16 residues long. The germline V gene encodes CDR1 KGHSH and CDR2 LQKENI. V gave up 2 bases and J gave up 0 bases, with 11 bases separating them. CDR3 nucleotides: TGTGCCAGCTCACCATTCCAGGAGAGCTCCTACAATGAGCAGTTCTTC. Encoded protein: CASSPFQESSYNEQFF.

The V call is TRBV19, the J call TRBJ2-1; D not certain. Germline V lookup: CDR1 LNHDA, CDR2 SQIVND (reference sequence). The CDR3 loop spans 14 amino acids. V was trimmed by 2 bases and J by 8 bases, leaving 13 bases between them. The CDR3 protein is CASSIIHPGHEQFF. Here the CDR3 DNA reads TGTGCCAGTAGTATAATTCATCCAGGCCATGAGCAGTTCTTC.

This clone was counted a few times. The gene calls are TRBV5-6 and TRBJ1-6; 8 bases fit TRBD1. This CDR3 is 14 amino acids long. V gave up 4 bases and J gave up 8 bases; unmatched junction bases: 5. Germline CDR1 and CDR2: SGHDT and YYEEEE. For the CDR3, the DNA is TGTGCCAGCAGCCACAGGGGGTGGGATTCACCCCTCCACTTT. Its protein is CASSHRGWDSPLHF.

This chain joins TRBV5-6 and TRBJ2-3; D is unresolved. The V end was cut by 2 bases, the J end by 0 bases, with 7 bases between. Germline V CDR1 and CDR2: SGHDT, YYEEEE. This CDR3 is 14 amino acids long. The CDR3 nucleotides are TGTGCCAGCAGCTTAGTATGGAGCACAGATACGCAGTATTTT. It specifies CASSLVWSTDTQYF.

The chain links TRBV7-9 to TRBJ1-5; the D is unclear. Germline CDR1 is SEHNR and CDR2 is FQNEAQ (reference sequence). The CDR3 length is 13 residues. V lost 5 bases, J lost 6 bases, and 11 bases lay in between. CDR3 sequence (DNA): TGTGCCAGCAGCAGCAAACCCGGTCAGCCCCAGCATTTT. Amino acids: CASSSKPGQPQHF.

The CDR3 DNA follows: TGTGCCAGCAGCTTCCGAAGCGGGAGGGGTTACAATGAGCAGTTCTTC. This codes for CASSFRSGRGYNEQFF. The chain carries TRBV11-3 and TRBJ2-1; TRBD2 matches 10 bases. The CDR3 covers 16 residues. Germline V gene data show CDR1 as SGHNT and CDR2 as YENEEA. V was clipped by 3 bases and J by 4 bases; unmatched bases: 6. The variable domain in full, completed from reference TRBV11-3 and TRBJ2-1, reads EAGVVQSPRYKIIEKKQPVAFWCNPISGHNTLYWYLQNLGQGPELLIRYENEEAVDDSQLPKDRFSAERLKGVDSTLKIQPAELGDSAVYLCASSFRSGRGYNEQFFGPGTRLTVL.

This chain joins TRBV7-8 and TRBJ1-2; 9 bases match TRBD1. This CDR3 is built from 15 residues. J was trimmed by 3 bases and V by 3 bases; bases with no gene match: 5. Per germline, CDR1 SGHVS and CDR2 FQNEAQ. CDR3 nucleotides: TGTGCCAGCAGCTTGGGACAGGGTTTCGACTATGGCTACACCTTC. Translation gives CASSLGQGFDYGYTF.

J is TRBJ1-2 and V is TRBV28; D may be TRBD1 (5 bases). CDR3 length: 14 amino acids. V lost 7 bases, J lost 4 bases, and 16 bases lay in between. Per germline, CDR1 MDHEN and CDR2 SYDVKM. The CDR3 coding sequence is TGTGCCAGCATCAACGGGGGTTTCGGCTATGGCTACACCTTC. Its protein product is CASINGGFGYGYTF.

V gene TRBV30 combines with J gene TRBJ1-5; D not resolved. V was shortened by 5 bases and J by 6 bases, with 17 bases between the two germline ends. The CDR3 has 14 residues. CDR1 and CDR2 (germline): GTSNPN, SVGIG (reference sequence). The CDR3 region is CAWSLYALGQPQHF. The CDR3, as DNA: TGTGCCTGGTCTCTGTATGCGCTGGGTCAGCCCCAGCATTTT.

The CDR3 spells CASGRATEAFF. CDR3 coding DNA: TGTGCCAGCGGGAGAGCAACAGAGGCTTTCTTT. The chain carries TRBV2 and TRBJ1-1; no reliable D call. Germline V lookup: CDR1 SNHLY, CDR2 FYNNEI. Between the trimmed V and J ends, which lost 8 bases and 11 bases, there was a span of 15 bases. The CDR3 totals 11 residues.

The gene calls are TRBV27 and TRBJ2-5; possible D gene TRBD1, 6 bases. Trimming took off 1 base at V and 1 base at J, with 10 bases between the two ends. This CDR3 region has 15 residues. Per germline, CDR1 MNHEY and CDR2 SMNVEV (reference sequence). Here the CDR3 DNA reads TGTGCCAGCAGTTTATTGGGGGACACCCAAGAGACCCAGTACTTC. Translation: CASSLLGDTQETQYF.